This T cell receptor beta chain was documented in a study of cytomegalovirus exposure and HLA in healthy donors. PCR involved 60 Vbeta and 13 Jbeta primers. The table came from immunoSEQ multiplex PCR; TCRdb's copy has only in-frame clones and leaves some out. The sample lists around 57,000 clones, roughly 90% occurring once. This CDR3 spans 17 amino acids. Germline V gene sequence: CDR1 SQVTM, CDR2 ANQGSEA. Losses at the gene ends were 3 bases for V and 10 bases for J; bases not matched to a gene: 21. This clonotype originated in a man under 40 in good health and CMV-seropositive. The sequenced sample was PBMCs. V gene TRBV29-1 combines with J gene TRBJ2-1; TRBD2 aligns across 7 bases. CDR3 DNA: TGCAGCGTTGACACCCCCTATACCCAGCGGGGTACTGCGGAGCAGTTCTTC. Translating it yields CSVDTPYTQRGTAEQFF.